This T cell receptor beta chain was identified in a study of HIV-infected patients and healthy controls. V was cut by 6 bases and J by 4 bases, with 4 bases left in between. The CDR3 contains 11 residues. The germline gives CDR1 MDHEN, CDR2 SYDVKM. Approximately 510 ng RNA was reverse transcribed with alpha and beta constant-region primers. Alpha and beta chain libraries were made separately by chain-specific third strand synthesis with multiplexing indices. Ligation attached cDNA to a 5' RACE adapter that carried a random hexamer and SP2 site. One entry per CDR3 protein results from TCRdb running MiXCR on the 5' RACE reads. The table shows about 8,600 distinct CDR3 sequences, with around 8% occurring only once. The study's findings and limits: HLA types of the donors remained undetermined. About three months of therapy was arguably too brief to observe immune reconstitution in treated samples. Compared with untreated HIV+ repertoires, healthy controls showed roughly threefold more distinct CDR3s and higher Shannon diversity.

Roughly three months, about 14 weeks, into antiretroviral therapy, follow-up blood was collected. The repertoire came from unfractionated whole blood and reflected all unsorted peripheral T cells. This clonotype qualifies as medium-sized (0.01 to 0.1%). Its antigen remains unknown. Specimen: blood, collected during antiretroviral therapy. This TCR derives from an adult with HIV infection. The gene calls are TRBV28 and TRBJ2-1, with unresolved D. The CDR3 coding sequence is TGTGCCAGCAGGATGTACAATGAGCAGTTCTTC. Translating gives CASRMYNEQFF. Based on the CDR3 plus reference TRBV28 and TRBJ2-1, the full variable domain is DVKVTQSSRYLVKRTGEKVFLECVQDMDHENMFWYRQDPGLGLRLIYFSYDVKMKEKGDIPEGYSVSREKKERFSLILESASTNQTSMYLCASRMYNEQFFGPGTRLTVL.